A single sample gave rise to the 20 T cell receptor beta chains below, sequenced in a study of cytomegalovirus exposure and HLA in healthy donors. PCR employed 60 Vbeta and 13 Jbeta primers. Clones were read by immunoSEQ multiplex PCR, and TCRdb kept only the in-frame ones, dropping some. The repertoire holds around 200,000 clones, with 70% to 85% as singletons. The sample was PBMCs. The receptors were gathered from a man aged 50-59 years in good health and CMV-seronegative.

This chain connects TRBV28 to TRBJ2-7; TRBD2 is a possible D gene (5 bases). This CDR3 spans 12 amino acids. Per the germline V gene, CDR1 is MDHEN and CDR2 is SYDVKM. V was shortened by 2 bases and J by 7 bases, with 9 bases between the two germline ends. CDR3 in DNA: TGTGCCAGCAGTTTACGGCTAGCAGAGCAGTACTTC. Its protein is CASSLRLAEQYF. Full variable domain (remainder filled in from reference TRBV28 and TRBJ2-7): DVKVTQSSRYLVKRTGEKVFLECVQDMDHENMFWYRQDPGLGLRLIYFSYDVKMKEKGDIPEGYSVSREKKERFSLILESASTNQTSMYLCASSLRLAEQYFGPGTRLTVT.

This rearrangement joins TRBV18 to TRBJ1-3; D remains ambiguous. The CDR3 runs 15 residues. Germline V gene lookup returns CDR1 KGHSH and CDR2 LQKENI. V was clipped by 1 base and J by 0 bases, with 7 bases between them. This chain's CDR3 is CASSPRVSSGNTIYF. The CDR3 DNA sequence: TGTGCCAGCTCACCACGCGTGAGCTCTGGAAACACCATATATTTT.

This clone was picked up one time. J is TRBJ2-1 and V is TRBV19; 12 nucleotides match TRBD1. Per the germline V gene, CDR1 is LNHDA and CDR2 is SQIVND (reference sequence). The CDR3 loop spans 20 amino acids. The V gene end was trimmed by 5 bases and the J gene end by 0 bases; junction bases not matched to a gene: 14. This CDR3 reads CASSPRGTGGPFSSYNEQFF. DNA for the CDR3: TGTGCCAGTAGTCCAAGGGGGACAGGGGGCCCCTTTAGCTCCTACAATGAGCAGTTCTTC. The variable domain in full, with the rest retrieved from reference TRBV19 and TRBJ2-1, is DGGITQSPKYLFRKEGQNVTLSCEQNLNHDAMYWYRQDPGQGLRLIYYSQIVNDFQKGDIAEGYSVSREKKESFPLTVTSAQKNPTAFYLCASSPRGTGGPFSSYNEQFFGPGTRLTVL.

The rearrangement links TRBV6-5 to TRBJ2-7, with a possible D match to TRBD2 (6 bases). Trimming shortened V by 6 bases and J by 7 bases, and 19 bases separated the two germline ends. The germline CDR1 and CDR2 sequences are MNHEY and SVGAGI. There are 14 residues in the CDR3. CDR3 sequence (DNA): TGTGCCAGCAGCCCTCGATGGCGGGGCGGGGAGCAGTACTTC. Protein product: CASSPRWRGGEQYF.

This sequence joins TRBV28 and TRBJ2-1, with 10 bases lining up with TRBD2. The CDR3 is 16 amino acids. The V segment lost 3 bases and the J segment 0 bases; nucleotides outside the gene matches: 2. Germline V lookup: CDR1 MDHEN, CDR2 SYDVKM. CDR3 coding DNA: TGTGCCAGCAGTTTGTCTAGCGGGAGCTCCTACAATGAGCAGTTCTTC. Protein: CASSLSSGSSYNEQFF. The full variable domain, with the rest looked up from reference TRBV28 and TRBJ2-1, is DVKVTQSSRYLVKRTGEKVFLECVQDMDHENMFWYRQDPGLGLRLIYFSYDVKMKEKGDIPEGYSVSREKKERFSLILESASTNQTSMYLCASSLSSGSSYNEQFFGPGTRLTVL.

The chain joins TRBV9 to TRBJ2-1; D gene ambiguous. Per germline, CDR1 SGDLS and CDR2 YYNGEE. Trimming left V 0 bases short and J 8 bases short, with 9 bases between. The CDR3 runs to 13 residues. CDR3 DNA: TGTGCCAGCAGCGTAGACTTGGCGGATGAGCAGTTCTTC. This codes for CASSVDLADEQFF.

This chain joins TRBV4-1 and TRBJ1-2, with 7 bases fitting TRBD1. Germline V gives CDR1 MGHRA, CDR2 YSYEKL. The CDR3 runs to 16 residues. V lost 3 bases and J lost 2; bases outside the gene matches: 9. Here the CDR3 DNA reads TGCGCCAGCAGCCAGGTGGTGACAGGGAGGAACTATGGCTACACCTTC. Translated: CASSQVVTGRNYGYTF.

The genes are TRBV27 and TRBJ2-7; 7 positions match TRBD2. The germline V gene has CDR1 MNHEY and CDR2 SMNVEV (reference sequence). With V trimmed by 4 bases and J by 6 bases, 15 bases remained unmatched. The CDR3 has 16 residues. In DNA, the CDR3 is TGTGCCAGCAGTTCCGGACTAGTCCCCTTGACGGGCGAGCAGTACTTC. Residues: CASSSGLVPLTGEQYF.

V gene TRBV2 combines with J gene TRBJ2-3; D remains unclear. Germline V lookup: CDR1 SNHLY, CDR2 FYNNEI. The CDR3 runs 14 residues. Trimming removed 6 bases from V and 4 bases from J, with 14 bases in between. CDR3 protein: CASRKEAMSDTQYF. CDR3 coding DNA: TGTGCCAGCAGGAAGGAAGCGATGTCAGATACGCAGTATTTT. The variable domain in full, with the rest retrieved from reference TRBV2 and TRBJ2-3, is EPEVTQTPSHQVTQMGQEVILRCVPISNHLYFYWYRQILGQKVEFLVSFYNNEISEKSEIFDDQFSVERPDGSNFTLKIRSTKLEDSAMYFCASRKEAMSDTQYFGPGTRLTVL.

This chain uses TRBV6-1 with TRBJ2-1; TRBD2 aligns across 10 bases. V trimming: 7 bases; J trimming: 4 bases; junction bases outside the gene matches: 4. CDR3 length equals 14 residues. Germline V CDR1 and CDR2: MNHNS, SASEGT. The CDR3 reads CASNPLAGYNEQFF. CDR3 coding DNA: TGTGCCAGCAACCCACTAGCGGGGTACAATGAGCAGTTCTTC.

CDR3 loop: CATSGGGTASKNIQYF. The CDR3 DNA follows: TGTGCCACCAGCGGCGGAGGGACGGCTTCCAAAAACATTCAGTACTTC. The chain uses TRBV15 and TRBJ2-4; D might be TRBD2 (6 bases). Trimming cost V 5 bases and J 2 bases, with 16 bases left between them. The CDR3 is 16 residues long. Germline V CDR1 and CDR2: LNHNV, YYDKDF (reference sequence). Full variable domain (rest looked up from reference TRBV15 and TRBJ2-4): DAMVIQNPRYQVTQFGKPVTLSCSQTLNHNVMYWYQQKSSQAPKLLFHYYDKDFNNEADTPDNFQSRRPNTSFCFLDIRSPGLGDTAMYLCATSGGGTASKNIQYFGAGTRLSVL.

The rearrangement links TRBV27 to TRBJ1-6; D call uncertain. The V gene's germline CDR1 is MNHEY and CDR2 SMNVEV (reference sequence). The CDR3 has 14 residues. V was trimmed by 3 bases and J by 2 bases, leaving 5 bases between them. The DNA for the CDR3 is TGTGCCAGCAGTTTGGGCACCTATAATTCACCCCTCCACTTT. Residues: CASSLGTYNSPLHF.

The V call is TRBV27, the J call TRBJ1-1; D is ambiguous. Germline lookup yields CDR1 MNHEY and CDR2 SMNVEV (reference sequence). There are 14 residues in the CDR3. V shed 2 bases and J shed 4 bases, with 11 bases lying between them. Written as DNA, the CDR3 is TGTGCCAGCAGTTTACCCGGGAGGAGCACTGAAGCTTTCTTT. Translation: CASSLPGRSTEAFF.

This chain joins TRBV29-1 and TRBJ2-1; tentatively, D is TRBD2 (6 bases). The CDR3 spans 14 residues. CDR1 is SQVTM and CDR2 is ANQGSEA in the germline V gene. Trimming pared 2 bases from V and 5 bases from J, leaving 13 bases between. The CDR3 protein is CSVERLARDNEQFF. CDR3 DNA sequence: TGCAGCGTTGAACGGCTAGCGCGGGACAATGAGCAGTTCTTC.

This rearrangement joins TRBV15 to TRBJ2-1; D gene uncertain. The CDR3 loop spans 12 amino acids. Trimming cost V 0 bases and J 10 bases, with 7 bases left between them. Per the germline V gene, CDR1 is LNHNV and CDR2 is YYDKDF (reference sequence). The CDR3 reads CATSRESGEQFF. The CDR3 DNA sequence: TGTGCCACCAGCAGAGAGTCAGGAGAGCAGTTCTTC. The whole variable domain, filled in from reference TRBV15 and TRBJ2-1, reads DAMVIQNPRYQVTQFGKPVTLSCSQTLNHNVMYWYQQKSSQAPKLLFHYYDKDFNNEADTPDNFQSRRPNTSFCFLDIRSPGLGDTAMYLCATSRESGEQFFGPGTRLTVL.

V is TRBV25-1 and J is TRBJ2-3; 13 bases are shared with TRBD2. The V gene end was trimmed by 2 bases and the J gene end by 5 bases; junction bases not matched to a gene: 4. The CDR3 runs 16 residues. Germline V gene data show CDR1 as MGHDK and CDR2 as SYGVNS. CDR3 region: CASSEGTSGIGDTQYF. The CDR3 nucleotides are TGTGCCAGCAGTGAAGGGACTAGCGGGATTGGAGATACGCAGTATTTT.

The chain recombines TRBV5-1 with TRBJ2-6, with D perhaps matching TRBD1 (6 bases). The germline V and J ends were trimmed by 2 bases and 4 bases, with 10 bases remaining between them. This CDR3 is built from 15 residues. The V gene's germline CDR1 is SGHRS and CDR2 YFSETQ. The CDR3 sequence is CASSLTGSGANVLTF. DNA of the CDR3: TGCGCCAGCAGCTTAACAGGGAGCGGGGCCAACGTCCTGACTTTC. Full variable domain (outside the CDR3, taken from reference TRBV5-1 and TRBJ2-6): KAGVTQTPRYLIKTRGQQVTLSCSPISGHRSVSWYQQTPGQGLQFLFEYFSETQRNKGNFPGRFSGRQFSNSRSEMNVSTLELGDSALYLCASSLTGSGANVLTFGAGSRLTVL.

This chain connects TRBV11-2 to TRBJ2-1; TRBD2 agrees at 13 bases. CDR3 length equals 19 residues. Germline loops: CDR1 SGHAT, CDR2 FQNNGV. V lost 5 bases, J lost 4 bases, and 14 bases stayed unmatched. CDR3 loop: CASSQRGLAGIGPYNEQFF. The CDR3 DNA reads as TGTGCCAGCAGCCAAAGGGGACTAGCGGGGATAGGCCCTTACAATGAGCAGTTCTTC.

J is TRBJ2-7 and V is TRBV28; 13 bases are shared with TRBD2. J gave up 6 bases and V 5 bases, and 7 bases lay outside the gene matches. CDR3 length: 15 residues. CDR1 and CDR2 (germline): MDHEN, SYDVKM. CDR3 loop: CASSAGLAGAPEQYF. The CDR3 bases are TGTGCCAGCAGTGCCGGACTAGCGGGAGCCCCCGAGCAGTACTTC.

The rearrangement links TRBV5-6 to TRBJ2-3; 7 nucleotides agree with TRBD1. V lost 3 bases and J lost 2; bases outside the gene matches: 12. Germline assignment: CDR1 SGHDT and CDR2 YYEEEE. This CDR3 has 17 residues. This CDR3 is CASSSRMTGRSTDTQYF. CDR3 DNA: TGTGCCAGCAGCTCACGAATGACAGGGAGATCCACAGATACGCAGTATTTT.